This TCR beta chain stems from a study of T-cell memory formation after mild COVID-19. Study information: Most TCR clusters belonged to a single donor.

This clonotype was counted a few times. TCRdb reprocessed the 5' RACE reads via MiXCR and lists one record per CDR3 protein. Of around 300,000 distinct CDR3 sequences listed, roughly an eighth are singletons. The material sequenced was PBMCs or a T cell subset sorted from them (not recorded which). The TCR comes from a man between 18 and 35 years old who had mild COVID-19 (a few samples of this study predate the infection). Cell type and time point are not known.

CDR3: CASILRWGETQYF. The CDR3 nucleotides are TGTGCCAGCATCCTCAGGTGGGGGGAGACCCAGTACTTC. The chain uses TRBV12-3 or TRBV12-4 and TRBJ2-5; D might be TRBD1 or TRBD2, each matching 5 bases. V lost 7 bases and J 5 bases, leaving 14 bases between the germline ends. The CDR3 extends over 13 amino acids.